One sample yielded the 15 T cell receptor beta chains listed below, sequenced in a study of response to subunit inactivated influenza vaccine. TCRdb fed the RT-PCR reads into MiXCR, producing one record per CDR3 protein. Of 400,000 to 650,000 distinct CDR3 sequences listed, 6.5% to 8% are singletons. Sequenced here: PBMCs from blood, sampled roughly 24 months after vaccination. The source is a man aged 45-69 years who received an inactivated influenza vaccine.

This chain uses TRBV29-1 with TRBJ2-7, with D tentatively TRBD1 (5 bases). CDR3 length: 11 amino acids. Germline-derived CDR1 and CDR2 are SQVTM and ANQGSEA. The V gene lost 5 bases and the J gene lost 2 bases, with 7 bases spanning the gap. In DNA, the CDR3 is TGCAGCGTTACAGGTACCTACGAGCAGTACTTC. As protein: CSVTGTYEQYF.

The chain joins TRBV3-1 to TRBJ2-3; possible D gene TRBD2, 5 bases. V was shortened by 4 bases and J by 2 bases, with 10 bases between the two germline ends. Germline assignment: CDR1 LGHDT and CDR2 YNNKEL (reference sequence). There are 14 residues in the CDR3. Here the CDR3 DNA reads TGTGCCAGCAGCCCCCGGAGGCCCACAGATACGCAGTATTTT. Translation: CASSPRRPTDTQYF.

The rearrangement joins TRBV11-2 to TRBJ2-1; 13 bases agree with TRBD2. Germline V gives CDR1 SGHAT, CDR2 FQNNGV. There are 15 residues in the CDR3. With 3 bases clipped from V and 13 bases from J, the junction kept 9 bases outside the gene matches. CDR3 protein: CASSLKLAGGPEQFF. CDR3 DNA: TGTGCCAGCAGCTTGAAACTAGCGGGAGGGCCTGAACAGTTCTTC. The variable domain in full, completed from reference TRBV11-2 and TRBJ2-1, reads EAGVAQSPRYKIIEKRQSVAFWCNPISGHATLYWYQQILGQGPKLLIQFQNNGVVDDSQLPKDRFSAERLKGVDSTLKIQPAKLEDSAVYLCASSLKLAGGPEQFFGPGTRLTVL.

Regarding this clonotype: With a much larger clone just one base away, this may be a read error. The V and J genes are TRBV3-1 and TRBJ2-7; 12 bases are a match to TRBD2. Germline CDR1 and CDR2: LGHDT and YNNKEL (reference sequence). The CDR3 is made up of 15 amino acids. The CDR3 protein is CASSQGGLAGPEQCF. The CDR3 DNA follows: TGTGCCAGCAGCCAAGGCGGACTAGCGGGACCCGAGCAGTGCTTC.

This clonotype was observed many times. The chain combines TRBV7-9 with TRBJ1-4; D is undetermined. CDR1 is SEHNR and CDR2 is FQNEAQ in the germline V gene (reference sequence). V shed 5 bases and J shed 9 bases, with 22 bases lying between them. The length of the CDR3 is 16 residues. The CDR3 DNA follows: TGTGCCAGCAGCCGGAGTGAGGCCACTTCAGGCAAAAAACTGTTTTTT. Translation: CASSRSEATSGKKLFF.

V and J are TRBV10-3 and TRBJ1-2, with a weak D call TRBD1 (5 bases). Germline CDR1 reads ENHRY; CDR2 reads SYGVKD. The CDR3 sequence is 15 residues long. V gave up 3 bases and J gave up 4 bases, with 15 bases separating them. CDR3 amino acids: CAISEAGSGVYGYTF. The CDR3 coding sequence is TGTGCCATCAGTGAAGCAGGGTCGGGAGTCTATGGCTACACCTTC.

The chain links TRBV27 to TRBJ2-7, with unresolved D. The germline V gene encodes CDR1 MNHEY and CDR2 SMNVEV (reference sequence). This CDR3 spans 16 amino acids. Between the trimmed V and J ends, which lost 0 bases and 2 bases, there was a span of 14 bases. The CDR3 is CASSLSAAGSTYEQYF. The CDR3 DNA follows: TGTGCCAGCAGTTTATCCGCGGCTGGCAGTACCTACGAGCAGTACTTC.

This chain connects TRBV5-1 to TRBJ2-3, with TRBD2 identical over 10 bases. CDR3 size: 15 residues. Trimming cost V 2 bases and J 5 bases; bases outside gene matches: 5. CDR1 and CDR2 from the germline V gene are SGHRS and YFSETQ. CDR3 in DNA: TGCGCCAGCAGCTTAGCTAGCGGGAGCGTAGATACGCAGTATTTT. Protein product: CASSLASGSVDTQYF.

V usage is TRBV3-1 and J usage is TRBJ2-1; the D is unclear. CDR1 and CDR2 from the germline V gene are LGHDT and YNNKEL (reference sequence). Trimming pared 0 bases from V and 5 bases from J, leaving 14 bases between. The CDR3 length is 16 residues. The CDR3 reads CASSQELGYQNNEQFF. The CDR3 DNA follows: TGTGCCAGCAGCCAAGAACTGGGCTACCAAAACAATGAGCAGTTCTTC.

This rearrangement joins TRBV5-1 to TRBJ2-1; D is possibly TRBD1 (6 bases). V gave up 0 bases and J gave up 0 bases, with 19 bases separating them. Germline V gene data show CDR1 as SGHRS and CDR2 as YFSETQ. There are 19 residues in the CDR3. CDR3 residues: CASSLALGQIISSYNEQFF. The CDR3 nucleotides are TGCGCCAGCAGCTTGGCTTTAGGACAGATAATTAGCTCCTACAATGAGCAGTTCTTC.

This clonotype came up many times. The V call is TRBV9, the J call TRBJ2-1, with 8 bases identical to TRBD2. V lost 3 bases and J lost 3; bases outside the gene matches: 5. This CDR3 comprises 15 residues. Germline V gives CDR1 SGDLS, CDR2 YYNGEE. CDR3 sequence: CASSEGLEYYNEQFF. The CDR3 DNA reads as TGTGCCAGCAGCGAGGGACTAGAGTACTACAATGAGCAGTTCTTC.

This clonotype has ten or more counts. The genes are TRBV6-5 and TRBJ2-2; D is unclear. V lost 0 bases to trimming and J lost 7 bases, with 3 bases between them. The CDR3 has 12 residues. Germline CDR1 MNHEY, CDR2 SVGAGI. This chain's CDR3 is CASSYSDGELFF. The CDR3 DNA follows: TGTGCCAGCAGTTACTCTGACGGGGAGCTGTTTTTT.

This clonotype was picked up many times. This chain joins TRBV5-1 and TRBJ2-7; 8 bases fit TRBD1. V gave up 0 bases and J gave up 2 bases; unmatched junction bases: 13. CDR1 SGHRS and CDR2 YFSETQ come from the germline V gene. The CDR3 has 18 amino acids. The CDR3 nucleotides read TGCGCCAGCAGCTTGGCCGGGATTGGGACAGGCACTACCTACGAGCAGTACTTC. It codes for CASSLAGIGTGTTYEQYF.

This clonotype came up a few times. The V and J genes are TRBV20-1 and TRBJ1-6, with 10 bases that match TRBD1. Germline CDR1 reads DFQATT; CDR2 reads SNEGSKA (reference sequence). V gave up 0 bases and J gave up 7 bases; unmatched junction bases: 3. The CDR3 runs to 15 residues. Here the CDR3 DNA reads TGCAGTGCTAGAGATATGGGACAGGGGAATTCACCCCTCCACTTT. Protein sequence: CSARDMGQGNSPLHF.

This clonotype has a handful of counts. The CDR3 nucleotides are TGCGCCAGCAGCTTGAGGGCCGGTTTCCCGGGACAGCTTTTGAGGAACACTGAAGCTTTCTTT. It yields the protein CASSLRAGFPGQLLRNTEAFF. The rearrangement links TRBV5-1 to TRBJ1-1; TRBD1 matches 7 bases. Germline V gene sequence: CDR1 SGHRS, CDR2 YFSETQ. V was pared by 1 base and J by 1 base, with 22 bases of the junction left unmatched. This CDR3 is 21 amino acids long.